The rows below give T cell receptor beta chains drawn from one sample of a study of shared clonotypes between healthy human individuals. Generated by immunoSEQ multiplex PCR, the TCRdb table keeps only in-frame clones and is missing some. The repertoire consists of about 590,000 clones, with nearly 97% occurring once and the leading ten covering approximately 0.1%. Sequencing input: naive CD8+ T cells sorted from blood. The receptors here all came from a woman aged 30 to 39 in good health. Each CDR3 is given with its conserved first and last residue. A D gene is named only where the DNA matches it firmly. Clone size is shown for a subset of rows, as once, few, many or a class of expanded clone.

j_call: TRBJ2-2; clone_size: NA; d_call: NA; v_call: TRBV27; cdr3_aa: CASSLWGGELFF; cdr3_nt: TGTGCCAGCAGTTTATGGGGTGGGGAGCTGTTTTTT
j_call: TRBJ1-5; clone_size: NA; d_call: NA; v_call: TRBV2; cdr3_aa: CASSESGQASRQPQHF; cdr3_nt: TGTGCCAGCAGTGAATCGGGCCAAGCCTCACGACAGCCCCAGCATTTT
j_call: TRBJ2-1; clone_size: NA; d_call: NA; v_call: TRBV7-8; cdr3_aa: CASSPDSYNEQFF; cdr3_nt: TGTGCCAGCAGCCCCGACAGCTACAATGAGCAGTTCTTC
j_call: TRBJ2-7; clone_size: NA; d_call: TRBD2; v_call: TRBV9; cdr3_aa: CASSVSGLAGEGEQYF; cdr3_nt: TGTGCCAGCAGCGTATCCGGACTAGCGGGAGAGGGAGAGCAGTACTTC
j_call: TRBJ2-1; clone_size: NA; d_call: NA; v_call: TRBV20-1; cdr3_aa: CSARTNEQFF; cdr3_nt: TGCAGTGCTCGAACCAATGAGCAGTTCTTC
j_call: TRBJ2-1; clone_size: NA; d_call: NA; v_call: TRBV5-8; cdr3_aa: CASSPPTGSYNEQFF; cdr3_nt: TGTGCCAGCAGCCCCCCCACCGGGTCCTACAATGAGCAGTTCTTC
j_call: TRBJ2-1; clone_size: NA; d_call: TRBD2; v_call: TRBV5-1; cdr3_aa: CASSGGIAGDNEQFF; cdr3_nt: TGCGCCAGCAGCGGCGGAATAGCGGGAGACAATGAGCAGTTCTTC
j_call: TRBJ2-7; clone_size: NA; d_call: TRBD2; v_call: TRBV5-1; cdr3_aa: CASSLSGRAPNNEQYF; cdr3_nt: TGCGCCAGCAGCCTTAGCGGGAGGGCCCCAAACAACGAGCAGTACTTC
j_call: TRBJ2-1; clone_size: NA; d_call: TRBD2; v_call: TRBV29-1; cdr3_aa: CSVEGGVGLAGLLLYNEQFF; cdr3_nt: TGCAGCGTTGAGGGGGGAGTGGGACTAGCGGGACTATTACTTTACAATGAGCAGTTCTTC
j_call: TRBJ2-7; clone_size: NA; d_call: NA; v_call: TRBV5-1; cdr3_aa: CASSLARDPTYEQYF; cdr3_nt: TGCGCCAGCAGCTTGGCACGGGATCCTACCTACGAGCAGTACTTC
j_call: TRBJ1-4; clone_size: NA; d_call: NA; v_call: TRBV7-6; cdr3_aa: CASSVEIATNEKLFF; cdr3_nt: TGTGCCAGCAGCGTAGAAATCGCAACTAATGAAAAACTGTTTTTT
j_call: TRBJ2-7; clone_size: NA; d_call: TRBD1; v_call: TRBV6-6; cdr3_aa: CASSYSGTGFYEQYF; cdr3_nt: TGTGCCAGCAGTTATAGTGGGACAGGCTTCTACGAGCAGTACTTC
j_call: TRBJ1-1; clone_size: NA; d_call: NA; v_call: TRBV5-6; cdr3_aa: CASSYQGPNTEAFF; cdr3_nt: TGTGCCAGCAGCTACCAGGGACCGAACACTGAAGCTTTCTTT
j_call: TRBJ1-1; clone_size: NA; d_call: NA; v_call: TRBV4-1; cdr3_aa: CASSQKEGSMNTEAFF; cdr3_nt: TGCGCCAGCAGCCAAAAGGAGGGGAGCATGAACACTGAAGCTTTCTTT
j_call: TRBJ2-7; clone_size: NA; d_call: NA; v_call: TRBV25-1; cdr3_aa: CASTSDEDIDSYEQYF; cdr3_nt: TGTGCCAGCACCAGTGATGAGGACATTGACTCCTACGAGCAGTACTTC
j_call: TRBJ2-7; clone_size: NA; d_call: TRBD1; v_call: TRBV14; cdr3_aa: CASSLGQGLYEQYF; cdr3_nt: TGTGCCAGCAGCCTGGGACAGGGCCTCTACGAGCAGTACTTC
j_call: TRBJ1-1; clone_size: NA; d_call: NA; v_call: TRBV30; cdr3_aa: CAWTSGTEAFF; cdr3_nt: TGTGCCTGGACAAGTGGTACTGAAGCTTTCTTT
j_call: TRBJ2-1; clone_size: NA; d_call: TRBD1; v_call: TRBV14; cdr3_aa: CASSRTGTAYNEQFF; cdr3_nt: TGTGCCAGCAGCCGAACCGGGACAGCATACAATGAGCAGTTCTTC
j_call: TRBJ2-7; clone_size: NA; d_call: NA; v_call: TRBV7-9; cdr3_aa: CASSFGVGEQYF; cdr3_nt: TGTGCCAGCAGCTTCGGTGTAGGGGAGCAGTACTTC
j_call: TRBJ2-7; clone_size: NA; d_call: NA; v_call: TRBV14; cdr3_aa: CASSQDLAWGTTYEQYF; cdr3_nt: TGTGCCAGCAGCCAAGATCTAGCGTGGGGCACCACCTACGAGCAGTACTTC
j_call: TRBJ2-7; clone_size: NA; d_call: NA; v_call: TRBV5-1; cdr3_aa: CASSLKEAFHEQYF; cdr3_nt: TGCGCCAGCAGCTTGAAAGAGGCTTTCCACGAGCAGTACTTC
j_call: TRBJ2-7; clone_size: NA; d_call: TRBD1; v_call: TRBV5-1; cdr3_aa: CASRTSTGSSYEQYF; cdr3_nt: TGCGCCAGCAGGACGTCGACAGGGAGCTCCTACGAGCAGTACTTC
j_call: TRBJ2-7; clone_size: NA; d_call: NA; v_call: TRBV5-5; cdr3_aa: CASSSDLIYEQYF; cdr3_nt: TGTGCCAGCAGCTCGGACCTAATCTACGAGCAGTACTTC
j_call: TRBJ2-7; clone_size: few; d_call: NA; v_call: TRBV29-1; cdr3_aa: CSVEGQSYEQYF; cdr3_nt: TGCAGCGTTGAAGGGCAGTCCTACGAGCAGTACTTC
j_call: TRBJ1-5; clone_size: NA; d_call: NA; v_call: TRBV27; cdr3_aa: CASRIGGANQPQHF; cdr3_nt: TGTGCCAGCAGAATAGGGGGTGCGAATCAGCCCCAGCATTTT
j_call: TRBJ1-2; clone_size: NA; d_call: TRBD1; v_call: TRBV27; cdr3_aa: CASSLAGGLLYGYTF; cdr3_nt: TGTGCCAGCAGTTTAGCAGGGGGCCTTCTTTATGGCTACACCTTC
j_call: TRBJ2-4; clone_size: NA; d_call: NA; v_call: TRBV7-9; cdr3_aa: CASSSSPDVGAKNIQYF; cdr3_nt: TGTGCCAGCAGCTCATCCCCGGACGTTGGAGCCAAAAACATTCAGTACTTC
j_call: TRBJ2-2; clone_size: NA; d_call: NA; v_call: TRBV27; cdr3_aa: CASSRGANTGELFF; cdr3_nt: TGTGCCAGCAGTCGGGGCGCGAACACCGGGGAGCTGTTTTTT
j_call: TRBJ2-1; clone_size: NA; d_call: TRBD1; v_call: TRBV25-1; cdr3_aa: CASTGQGVGEQFF; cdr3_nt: TGTGCCAGCACAGGACAGGGGGTCGGTGAGCAGTTCTTC
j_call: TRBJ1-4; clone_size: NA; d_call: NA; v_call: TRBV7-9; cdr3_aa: CASSFRGADEKLFF; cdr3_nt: TGTGCCAGCAGCTTTCGGGGGGCCGATGAAAAACTGTTTTTT
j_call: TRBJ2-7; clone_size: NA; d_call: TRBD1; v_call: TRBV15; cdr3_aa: CATATGGGYEQYF; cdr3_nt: TGTGCCACCGCGACAGGGGGCGGATACGAGCAGTACTTC
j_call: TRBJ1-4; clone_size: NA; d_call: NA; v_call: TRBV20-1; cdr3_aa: CSAKGEKLFF; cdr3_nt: TGCAGTGCTAAGGGTGAAAAACTGTTTTTT
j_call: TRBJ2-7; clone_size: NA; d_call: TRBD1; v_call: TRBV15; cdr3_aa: CATSRDRGLSYEQYF; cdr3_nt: TGTGCCACCAGCAGAGATAGGGGGCTCTCCTACGAGCAGTACTTC
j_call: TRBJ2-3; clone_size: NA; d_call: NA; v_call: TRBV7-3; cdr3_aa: CASSLLQGGETDTQYF; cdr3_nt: TGTGCCAGCAGCTTATTACAGGGTGGAGAAACAGATACGCAGTATTTT
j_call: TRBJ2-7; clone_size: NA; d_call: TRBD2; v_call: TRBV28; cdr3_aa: CASIATSSGSPYEQYF; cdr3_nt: TGTGCCAGCATAGCCACCTCTAGCGGGAGCCCCTACGAGCAGTACTTC
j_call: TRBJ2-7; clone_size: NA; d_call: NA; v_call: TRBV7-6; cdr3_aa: CASSLSGSYEQYF; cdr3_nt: TGTGCCAGCAGCTTATCGGGCAGTTACGAGCAGTACTTC
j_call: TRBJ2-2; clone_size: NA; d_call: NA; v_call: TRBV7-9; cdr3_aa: CASSRTGELFF; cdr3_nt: TGTGCCAGCAGTCGCACCGGGGAGCTGTTTTTT
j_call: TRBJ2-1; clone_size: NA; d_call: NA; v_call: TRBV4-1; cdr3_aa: CASSPTDNEQFF; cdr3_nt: TGCGCCAGCAGCCCAACTGACAATGAGCAGTTCTTC
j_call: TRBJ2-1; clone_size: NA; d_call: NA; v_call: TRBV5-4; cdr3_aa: CASSSRGSSYNEQFF; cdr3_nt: TGTGCCAGCAGCTCGAGGGGGAGCTCCTACAATGAGCAGTTCTTC
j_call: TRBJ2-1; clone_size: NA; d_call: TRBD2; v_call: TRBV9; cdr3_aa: CASSILAEMFNEQFF; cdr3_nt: TGTGCCAGCAGCATTCTAGCGGAGATGTTCAATGAGCAGTTCTTC
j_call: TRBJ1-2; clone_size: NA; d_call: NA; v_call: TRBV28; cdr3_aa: CATGTISHNYGYTF; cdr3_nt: TGTGCCACCGGGACAATCTCCCATAACTATGGCTACACCTTC
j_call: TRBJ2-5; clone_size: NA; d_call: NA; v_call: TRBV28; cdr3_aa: CASSSPGPLTGLTQYF; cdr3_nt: TGTGCCAGCAGTTCCCCGGGGCCCTTAACAGGGCTGACCCAGTACTTC
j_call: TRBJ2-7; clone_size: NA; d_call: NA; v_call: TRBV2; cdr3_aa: CASRQEDSSTYEQYF; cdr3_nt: TGTGCCAGCAGGCAGGAAGACAGTAGTACCTACGAGCAGTACTTC
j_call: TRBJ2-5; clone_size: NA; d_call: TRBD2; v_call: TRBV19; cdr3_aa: CASSIVGLAAETQYF; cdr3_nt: TGTGCCAGTAGTATTGTGGGACTAGCAGCAGAGACCCAGTACTTC
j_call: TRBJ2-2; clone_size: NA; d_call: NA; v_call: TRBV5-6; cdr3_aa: CASSPGAAGENTGELFF; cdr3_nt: TGTGCCAGCAGCCCGGGGGCGGCAGGGGAGAACACCGGGGAGCTGTTTTTT
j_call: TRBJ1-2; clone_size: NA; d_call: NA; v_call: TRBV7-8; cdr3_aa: CASSLDFYGYTF; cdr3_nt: TGTGCCAGCAGCTTAGATTTCTATGGCTACACCTTC
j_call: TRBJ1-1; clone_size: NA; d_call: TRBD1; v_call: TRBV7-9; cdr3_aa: CAITTGRTTEAFF; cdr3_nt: TGTGCCATAACGACAGGGAGGACCACTGAAGCTTTCTTT
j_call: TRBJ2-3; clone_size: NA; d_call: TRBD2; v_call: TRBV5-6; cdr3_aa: CASSPGLAGADTQYF; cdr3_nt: TGTGCCAGCAGTCCGGGACTAGCGGGAGCAGATACGCAGTATTTT
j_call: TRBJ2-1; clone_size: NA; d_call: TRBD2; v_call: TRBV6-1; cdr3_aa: CASSARLAGLLNEQFF; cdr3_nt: TGTGCCAGCAGTGCCAGACTAGCGGGATTATTAAATGAGCAGTTCTTC
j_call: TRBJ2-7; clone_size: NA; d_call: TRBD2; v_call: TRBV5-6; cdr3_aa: CASSQTGRSYEQYF; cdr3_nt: TGTGCCAGCAGCCAGACCGGGAGGTCCTACGAGCAGTACTTC
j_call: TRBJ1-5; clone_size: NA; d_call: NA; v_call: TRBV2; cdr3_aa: CASSRREQEGNQPQHF; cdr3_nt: TGTGCCAGCAGCAGAAGGGAGCAAGAAGGCAATCAGCCCCAGCATTTT
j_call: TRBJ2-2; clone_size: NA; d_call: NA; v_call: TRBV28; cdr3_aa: CASSPLDGGADGELFF; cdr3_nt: TGTGCCAGCAGCCCGCTCGACGGAGGGGCGGACGGGGAGCTGTTTTTT
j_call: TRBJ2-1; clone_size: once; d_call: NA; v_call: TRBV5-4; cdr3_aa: CASSLYGTHEQFF; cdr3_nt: TGTGCCAGCAGCTTGTACGGTACCCATGAGCAGTTCTTC